This TCR beta chain was documented in a study of cytomegalovirus exposure and HLA in healthy donors. TCRdb's table, derived via immunoSEQ multiplex PCR, lists solely in-frame clones and lacks some. The table shows under 150,000 clones, with 70% to 90% occurring only once. The donors were in the approximately 130-subject validation cohort; that cohort was separate from the approximately 730-subject first cohort. General study findings and limits: Cytomegalovirus association was assigned to some 160 TCR beta chains.

Worth noting for this clone: Its target is unknown.

This CDR3 has 15 residues. Looked up from germline, CDR1 is SEHNR and CDR2 is FQNEAQ (reference sequence). The ends lost 4 bases at V and 5 bases at J; junction bases unmatched: 9. The specimen sequenced was PBMCs. The sequence came from a woman under 30 in good health and CMV-seronegative. The chain carries TRBV7-9 and TRBJ2-7, with 9 bases identical to TRBD1. The CDR3 spells CASSWVQGAGNEQYF. CDR3 DNA sequence: TGTGCCAGCAGCTGGGTACAGGGGGCTGGGAACGAGCAGTACTTC.